This record looks at one TCR beta chain sequence and its context. No antigen is known for it. This sample was included in a study of shared clonotypes between healthy human individuals. Points from the study as a whole: Estimated richness was generally greater in naive than memory subsets.

How the authors handled the data: Junction-only immunoSEQ data arrived without quality scores, meaning filtering differed. Clones were read by immunoSEQ multiplex PCR, and TCRdb kept only the in-frame ones, dropping some. The DNA gave D and trimming, while V, J and clone size come from that table. The data contain about 2.3 million clones, around 93% of them singletons. In germline, CDR1 is SGDLS, CDR2 YYNGEE. The V end was cut by 4 bases, the J end by 7 bases, with 17 bases between. The CDR3 has 15 residues. The TCR sequence derives from a man younger than 35 in good health. Some clones in this sample may be carry-over from other donors' samples. The rearrangement uses TRBV9 and TRBJ2-2; possibly TRBD1 or TRBD2 for D (6 bases each). Sequencing used naive CD4+ T cells from PBMCs. Noted subset: CD45RA+ positively selected. CDR3: CASSSHPGGGGELFF. CDR3 coding DNA: TGTGCCAGCAGCTCTCACCCAGGAGGGGGCGGGGAGCTGTTTTTT.